Presented here are 13 T cell receptor beta chains from one specimen sequenced in a study of blood T cell repertoires in COVID-19. Sequenced by immunoSEQ multiplex PCR; TCRdb stores in-frame clones only, minus some. The sample lists 130,000 to 150,000 clones; less than 90% were seen once. Sequenced material: PBMCs or T cells enriched from blood (not recorded which). Every receptor here comes from a woman aged 45-60 years who had been exposed to COVID-19.

The J gene is TRBJ1-5, the V gene TRBV19, with D maybe TRBD1 (6 bases). Trimming pared 6 bases from V and 6 bases from J, leaving 21 bases between. Germline CDR1 reads LNHDA; CDR2 reads SQIVND (reference sequence). The CDR3 is made up of 16 amino acids. DNA for the CDR3: TGTGCCAGTAGACAGGAGCGAGGGGGTATAGGTCAGCCCCAGCATTTT. Protein: CASRQERGGIGQPQHF.

The chain combines TRBV2 with TRBJ2-1, with TRBD2 matching 14 bases. Germline CDR1 is SNHLY and CDR2 is FYNNEI. V dropped 4 bases and J dropped 6; count of bases not matched to a gene: 5. The CDR3 is 16 amino acids. The CDR3: CASSGRTSGGINEQFF. The CDR3 DNA is TGTGCCAGCAGTGGCCGGACTAGCGGGGGGATCAATGAGCAGTTCTTC.

The rearrangement joins TRBV12-5 to TRBJ1-6; D might be TRBD1 (5 bases). The germline V and J ends were trimmed by 0 bases and 0 bases, with 30 bases remaining between them. From germline, CDR1 is LGHNT and CDR2 FRNRAP. The CDR3 sequence is 24 residues long. The CDR3 region is CASGLVIRAGVNVISSSYNSPLHF. DNA of the CDR3: TGTGCTAGTGGTTTGGTAATCCGAGCGGGGGTTAACGTTATATCGAGCTCCTATAATTCACCCCTCCACTTT. The variable domain in full, completed from reference TRBV12-5 and TRBJ1-6, reads DARVTQTPRHKVTEMGQEVTMRCQPILGHNTVFWYRQTMMQGLELLAYFRNRAPLDDSGMPKDRFSAEMPDATLATLKIQPSEPRDSAVYFCASGLVIRAGVNVISSSYNSPLHFGNGTRLTVT.

The chain is built from TRBV27 and TRBJ2-7; 13 positions match TRBD2. This CDR3 comprises 14 residues. J gave up 7 bases and V 2 bases, and 2 bases lay outside the gene matches. CDR1 and CDR2 (germline): MNHEY, SMNVEV (reference sequence). The DNA of the CDR3 is TGTGCCAGCAGTTTACTGGGACTAGCGGGAGAGCAGTACTTC. Protein sequence: CASSLLGLAGEQYF.

The chain couples TRBV3-1 (or the pseudogene TRBV3-2) to TRBJ2-7; TRBD2 matches 12 bases. This CDR3 comprises 16 residues. In germline, CDR1 is LGHDT, CDR2 YNNKEL (reference sequence). V shed 4 bases, J shed 2 bases, and the junction held 6 bases outside the gene matches. CDR3 in amino acids: CASSRLLAGGTYEQYF. The CDR3 coding sequence is TGTGCCAGCAGCCGGCTTCTAGCGGGAGGGACCTACGAGCAGTACTTC.

The chain joins TRBV19 to TRBJ2-2; 11 nucleotides match TRBD1. Germline V gene sequence: CDR1 LNHDA, CDR2 SQIVND (reference sequence). V lost 4 bases to trimming and J lost 2 bases; unmatched junction nucleotides: 3. This CDR3 contains 16 residues. CDR3 protein: CASSTDRGLNTGELFF. The DNA of the CDR3 is TGTGCCAGTAGTACGGACAGGGGGCTTAACACCGGGGAGCTGTTTTTT.

The chain joins TRBV20-1 to TRBJ2-7; D unclear. Trimming took 3 bases from V and 4 from J, leaving 7 bases between them. CDR3 length equals 11 residues. The germline gives CDR1 DFQATT, CDR2 SNEGSKA (reference sequence). CDR3 sequence reads: CSARTLYEQYF. The CDR3 DNA reads as TGCAGTGCTAGGACTTTATACGAGCAGTACTTC.

The sample holds a few counts of this clone. The J gene is TRBJ2-2, the V gene TRBV29-1; D ambiguous. CDR1 is SQVTM, CDR2 ANQGSEA, per germline. The CDR3 extends over 15 amino acids. Trimming removed 6 bases from V and 0 bases from J, with 14 bases in between. The CDR3 bases are TGCAGCGTACCCTACGGAGCCGCGAACACCGGGGAGCTGTTTTTT. It translates to CSVPYGAANTGELFF.

The V gene is TRBV28, the J gene TRBJ2-1; the match to TRBD2 covers 7 bases. V trimming: 5 bases; J trimming: 1 base; junction bases outside the gene matches: 23. The length of the CDR3 is 21 residues. Germline V CDR1 and CDR2: MDHEN, SYDVKM. CDR3 nucleotides: TGTGCCAGCAGTCCCGCCTTGAGGGTGGGAGGGACCAACCCGTCCTACAATGAGCAGTTCTTC. Its protein is CASSPALRVGGTNPSYNEQFF. The full variable domain, in which reference TRBV28 and TRBJ2-1 provide the parts outside the CDR3, is DVKVTQSSRYLVKRTGEKVFLECVQDMDHENMFWYRQDPGLGLRLIYFSYDVKMKEKGDIPEGYSVSREKKERFSLILESASTNQTSMYLCASSPALRVGGTNPSYNEQFFGPGTRLTVL.

The chain has TRBV19 and TRBJ1-5; D may be TRBD1 (5 bases). Germline V gives CDR1 LNHDA, CDR2 SQIVND (reference sequence). Trimming left V 9 bases short and J 0 bases short, with 15 bases between. The CDR3 is 15 residues long. The CDR3 sequence is CASETVAYSNQPQHF. The CDR3, as DNA: TGTGCCAGCGAGACAGTCGCTTATAGCAATCAGCCCCAGCATTTT.

The chain recombines TRBV6-2 or TRBV6-3 with TRBJ2-3, with a tentative D call TRBD1 (6 bases). Germline V CDR1 and CDR2: MNHEY, SVGEGT. The CDR3 runs to 16 residues. The V and J ends lost 5 bases and 2 bases respectively, with 17 bases between them. In DNA, the CDR3 is TGTGCCAGCAGTCCCGACAGGCGAGCGGTCACAGATACGCAGTATTTT. Amino acid sequence: CASSPDRRAVTDTQYF.

The V call is TRBV27, the J call TRBJ2-7; D is perhaps TRBD1 (6 bases). The V gene lost 4 bases and the J gene lost 3 bases, with 13 bases spanning the gap. Germline V gene sequence: CDR1 MNHEY, CDR2 SMNVEV (reference sequence). This CDR3 region has 14 residues. CDR3 in amino acids: CASSSMTGFYEQYF. CDR3 in DNA: TGTGCCAGCAGTTCCATGACAGGTTTCTACGAGCAGTACTTC.

This clone came up a few times. The chain couples TRBV28 to TRBJ2-1; D may be TRBD1 (6 bases). From germline, CDR1 is MDHEN and CDR2 SYDVKM. Trimming removed 2 bases at V and 7 bases at J, with 9 bases between. This CDR3 spans 13 amino acids. Here the CDR3 DNA reads TGTGCCAGCAGTTTACAGGGGAAGAATGAGCAGTTCTTC. Amino acid sequence: CASSLQGKNEQFF.